These 32 T cell receptor beta chains originate from one sample sequenced in a study of blood T cell repertoires in COVID-19. Here immunoSEQ multiplex PCR was the method, and the copy in TCRdb shows in-frame clones only, minus some. The sample holds approximately 300,000 clones, approximately 90% seen once. The sample was PBMCs or T cells enriched from blood (not recorded which). The receptors come from a young woman who had recovered from COVID-19.

The chain joins TRBV7-2 to TRBJ1-3; 7 positions agree with TRBD1. CDR3 length: 15 residues. Losses at the gene ends were 3 bases for V and 0 bases for J; bases not matched to a gene: 2. The germline V gene has CDR1 SGHTA and CDR2 FQGNSA. CDR3 residues: CASSLTGTSGNTIYF. The CDR3 nucleotides read TGTGCCAGCAGCTTGACAGGGACCTCTGGAAACACCATATATTTT.

This clone was detected only once. J is TRBJ2-2 and V is TRBV5-1; 12 bases match TRBD1. Germline V gene lookup returns CDR1 SGHRS and CDR2 YFSETQ. The J segment lost 6 bases and the V segment lost 4 bases, leaving 4 bases of the junction unmatched. CDR3 length: 15 amino acids. CDR3 region: CASSLGQGAAGELFF. The CDR3 DNA reads as TGCGCCAGCAGCCTGGGACAGGGGGCCGCCGGGGAGCTGTTTTTT.

The chain has TRBV5-1 and TRBJ2-2; D may be TRBD2 (5 bases). The CDR3 is 16 residues long. The germline CDR1 and CDR2 sequences are SGHRS and YFSETQ. V lost 4 bases and J lost 6, with 19 bases in between. The CDR3 reads CASSTSRASLAGELFF. The CDR3 DNA reads as TGCGCCAGCAGCACCTCGAGGGCTAGTTTGGCCGGGGAGCTGTTTTTT.

J is TRBJ1-2 and V is TRBV6-5; 9 nucleotides line up with TRBD1. Per the germline V gene, CDR1 is MNHEY and CDR2 is SVGAGI. V dropped 6 bases and J dropped 3; count of bases not matched to a gene: 5. This CDR3 has 14 amino acids. The CDR3 nucleotides read TGTGCCAGCAGGACAGGGGGGACGGACTATGGCTACACCTTC. As protein: CASRTGGTDYGYTF.

This chain uses TRBV19 with TRBJ1-2; 7 nucleotides line up with TRBD1. Looked up from germline, CDR1 is LNHDA and CDR2 is SQIVND (reference sequence). CDR3 length: 12 residues. With V trimmed by 5 bases and J by 7 bases, 4 bases remained unmatched. The CDR3 nucleotides are TGTGCCAGTAGTGCACAGGGGTCTGGCTACACCTTC. It is translated as CASSAQGSGYTF. The variable domain in full, completed from reference TRBV19 and TRBJ1-2, reads DGGITQSPKYLFRKEGQNVTLSCEQNLNHDAMYWYRQDPGQGLRLIYYSQIVNDFQKGDIAEGYSVSREKKESFPLTVTSAQKNPTAFYLCASSAQGSGYTFGSGTRLTVV.

The DNA of the CDR3 is TGCGCCAGCACCTTTAAGCCATGCTCTGGAAACACCATATATTTT. Its translation: CASTFKPCSGNTIYF. The genes are TRBV10-1 and TRBJ1-3; the D is unclear. Germline CDR1 and CDR2: WNHNN and SYGVQD (reference sequence). The CDR3 runs 15 residues. Trimming stripped 7 bases from V and 0 bases from J, with 13 bases between.

CDR3 region: CASRKATGINEKLFF. The DNA of the CDR3 is TGTGCCAGCAGGAAAGCTACAGGAATTAATGAAAAACTGTTTTTT. The chain uses TRBV6-6 and TRBJ1-4; D may be TRBD1 (5 bases). CDR3 length: 15 amino acids. Germline lookup yields CDR1 MNHNY and CDR2 SVGAGI (reference sequence). The V gene lost 6 bases and the J gene lost 4 bases, with 15 bases spanning the gap.

The chain joins TRBV30 to TRBJ1-4; no definite D call. Trimming shortened V by 0 bases and J by 8 bases, and 13 bases separated the two germline ends. This CDR3 is 14 amino acids long. Germline CDR1 reads GTSNPN; CDR2 reads SVGIG (reference sequence). This chain's CDR3 is CAWSVRSGLEKLFF. For the CDR3, the DNA is TGTGCCTGGAGTGTACGTTCCGGTCTGGAAAAACTGTTTTTT.

This chain links TRBV3-1 (or the pseudogene TRBV3-2) with TRBJ1-6, with D perhaps TRBD1 (5 bases). The germline CDR1 and CDR2 sequences are LGHDT and YNNKEL (reference sequence). The CDR3 loop spans 17 amino acids. The V end lost 2 bases, the J end lost 6 bases, and 17 bases lay between the germline ends. The DNA for the CDR3 is TGTGCCAGCAGCCAACCGCGGGGGACCCGAGGTAATTCACCCCTCCACTTT. Its protein product is CASSQPRGTRGNSPLHF.

The chain carries TRBV9 and TRBJ1-2, with 11 bases that match TRBD1. The CDR3 has 15 amino acids. The trim removed 3 bases at V and 4 bases at J, leaving 5 bases unmatched. Germline lookup yields CDR1 SGDLS and CDR2 YYNGEE. CDR3 residues: CASSGTGGAPYGYTF. The DNA of the CDR3 is TGTGCCAGCAGCGGGACAGGGGGCGCCCCCTATGGCTACACCTTC.

In nucleotides, the CDR3 is TGTGCCAGCAGTCCCGGGTTACATCAGCCCCAGCATTTT. Its translation is CASSPGLHQPQHF. The chain is built from TRBV6-5 and TRBJ1-5; D gene unclear. The CDR3 spans 13 residues. CDR1 MNHEY and CDR2 SVGAGI come from the germline V gene. Trimming stripped 5 bases from V and 5 bases from J, with 10 bases between.

The V gene is TRBV19, the J gene TRBJ1-1; the D is unclear. The length of the CDR3 is 15 residues. CDR1 is LNHDA, CDR2 SQIVND, per germline (reference sequence). V lost 4 bases, J lost 1 base, and 13 bases lay in between. The CDR3 DNA is TGTGCCAGTAGTAGACGGACGGGGAAGAACACTGAAGCTTTCTTT. It is translated as CASSRRTGKNTEAFF. Based on the CDR3 plus reference TRBV19 and TRBJ1-1, the full variable domain is DGGITQSPKYLFRKEGQNVTLSCEQNLNHDAMYWYRQDPGQGLRLIYYSQIVNDFQKGDIAEGYSVSREKKESFPLTVTSAQKNPTAFYLCASSRRTGKNTEAFFGQGTRLTVV.

The chain joins TRBV12-3 or TRBV12-4 to TRBJ1-5; D call uncertain. V dropped 6 bases and J dropped 9 bases, with 15 bases sitting between them. The CDR3 has 13 amino acids. The CDR3 DNA sequence: TGTGCCAGCAGCCCCGACATCCTGGGGCCCCAGCATTTT. Protein product: CASSPDILGPQHF.

This chain links TRBV7-9 with TRBJ1-1; 9 bases agree with TRBD1. V trimming: 5 bases; J trimming: 11 bases; junction bases outside the gene matches: 6. CDR1 is SEHNR, CDR2 FQNEAQ, per germline (reference sequence). This CDR3 is built from 12 residues. The CDR3 nucleotides are TGTGCCAGCAGCCTGGGGACAGGGATCGCTTTCTTT. It encodes CASSLGTGIAFF.

This chain connects TRBV14 to TRBJ1-2; D uncertain. This CDR3 is built from 13 residues. The V gene lost 1 base and the J gene lost 4 bases, with 7 bases spanning the gap. The germline V gene has CDR1 SGHDN and CDR2 FVKESK. The CDR3 DNA reads as TGTGCCAGCAGCCAAGTCGGAGTCTATGGCTACACCTTC. Translated: CASSQVGVYGYTF.

The rearrangement joins TRBV30 to TRBJ1-3; no firm D call. Deletions cut 5 bases from V and 4 bases from J, with 12 bases between. The CDR3 loop spans 13 amino acids. CDR1 and CDR2 from the germline V gene are GTSNPN and SVGIG (reference sequence). CDR3 bases: TGTGCCTGGGGCACTTCGGTCGGAAACACCATATATTTT. Translating it yields CAWGTSVGNTIYF.

This clone was picked up a small number of times. This chain uses TRBV2 with TRBJ1-2; no firm D call. The V end was cut by 5 bases, the J end by 0 bases, with 7 bases between. Germline V gives CDR1 SNHLY, CDR2 FYNNEI. CDR3 length equals 13 residues. The CDR3, as DNA: TGTGCCAGCAGTCCGGTACCTAACTATGGCTACACCTTC. This encodes CASSPVPNYGYTF.

A remark on this clone: The same CDR3 is also encoded by other DNA sequences in this sample. The chain carries TRBV5-1 and TRBJ1-2; 9 bases align to TRBD1. Germline CDR1 SGHRS, CDR2 YFSETQ. The J segment lost 5 bases and the V segment lost 4 bases, leaving 3 bases of the junction unmatched. This CDR3 has 13 residues. CDR3 coding DNA: TGCGCCAGCAGCCTGGACAGGGGTTATGGCTACACCTTC. Amino acid sequence: CASSLDRGYGYTF.

CDR3 amino acids: CASSPEAGTDTQYF. CDR3 in DNA: TGTGCCAGCAGCCCCGAGGCGGGCACAGATACGCAGTATTTT. The chain carries TRBV7-3 and TRBJ2-3, with D uncertain. The ends were cut back, 5 bases at V and 1 base at J, with 10 bases in the middle. Germline assignment: CDR1 SGHTA and CDR2 FQGTGA. CDR3 length: 14 amino acids.

In its sample, this clone was seen a few times. This chain links TRBV6-1 with TRBJ1-3; TRBD1 is a possible D gene (6 bases). The CDR3 sequence is 15 residues long. Per the germline V gene, CDR1 is MNHNS and CDR2 is SASEGT. Trimming cost V 2 bases and J 0 bases, with 8 bases left between them. The CDR3: CASSETGHSGNTIYF. The CDR3 coding sequence is TGTGCCAGCAGTGAAACAGGGCACTCTGGAAACACCATATATTTT.

The V call is TRBV5-8, the J call TRBJ2-5; possibly TRBD2 for D (6 bases). The germline V and J ends were trimmed by 4 bases and 2 bases, with 18 bases remaining between them. Germline assignment: CDR1 SGHTS and CDR2 YDEGEE. The CDR3 has 16 residues. The DNA of the CDR3 is TGTGCCAGCAGCCTTGGGGATGGCGGGGCGCAAGAGACCCAGTACTTC. Protein: CASSLGDGGAQETQYF.

This sequence joins TRBV5-1 and TRBJ2-3; possibly TRBD2 for D (6 bases). Trimming took off 4 bases at V and 4 bases at J, with 19 bases between the two ends. This CDR3 has 16 amino acids. CDR1 is SGHRS and CDR2 is YFSETQ in the germline V gene. The CDR3 nucleotides are TGCGCCAGCAGCCCGGGACTCACTTGGGGAGCAGATACGCAGTATTTT. Translation: CASSPGLTWGADTQYF.

V is TRBV27 and J is TRBJ2-7; D is undetermined. The CDR3 covers 13 residues. The germline V and J ends were trimmed by 4 bases and 0 bases, with 7 bases remaining between them. Germline V gene data show CDR1 as MNHEY and CDR2 as SMNVEV (reference sequence). CDR3 DNA sequence: TGTGCCAGCAGTTACGCCAGCTCCTACGAGCAGTACTTC. This encodes CASSYASSYEQYF.

The V call is TRBV14, the J call TRBJ1-1; no definite D call. Per germline, CDR1 SGHDN and CDR2 FVKESK. V was pared by 10 bases and J by 1 base, with 16 bases between. The CDR3 is made up of 14 amino acids. The CDR3 DNA follows: TGTGCCACCACTAACCCCCCAGAGAACACTGAAGCTTTCTTT. This gives the protein CATTNPPENTEAFF.

The chain recombines TRBV29-1 with TRBJ1-2; D unresolved. The germline CDR1 and CDR2 sequences are SQVTM and ANQGSEA. V lost 3 bases, J lost 2 bases, and 10 bases lay in between. CDR3 length: 13 residues. The CDR3 DNA is TGCAGCGTTGAGTTTGGCAGAAACTATGGCTACACCTTC. Protein: CSVEFGRNYGYTF.

The chain couples TRBV6-5 to TRBJ1-1; D might be TRBD1 (6 bases). V lost 6 bases and J lost 2, with 16 bases in between. Germline CDR1 MNHEY, CDR2 SVGAGI. This CDR3 contains 15 residues. The CDR3 spells CASRLRRGGNTEAFF. The CDR3 nucleotides read TGTGCCAGCAGATTAAGAAGAGGGGGTAACACTGAAGCTTTCTTT.

The CDR3 is CASSVEREAFF. Written as DNA, the CDR3 is TGTGCCAGCAGTGTAGAGAGGGAGGCGTTCTTC. This chain connects TRBV2 to TRBJ2-1; possibly TRBD2 for D (6 bases). V lost 4 bases and J 15 bases, leaving 13 bases between the germline ends. The CDR3 is made up of 11 amino acids. The germline CDR1 and CDR2 sequences are SNHLY and FYNNEI.

As for this clone: One junction end does not reproduce the germline sequence, and a read error may be involved. This chain links TRBV7-7 with TRBJ1-1; D gene uncertain. This CDR3 comprises 13 residues. Germline-derived CDR1 and CDR2 are SSHAT and FNYEAQ (reference sequence). The CDR3 bases are TGTGCTAGCAGCTCTTATTTGAACACTGAAGCTTTCTTT. Protein: CASSSYLNTEAFF. Full variable domain (outside the CDR3, taken from reference TRBV7-7 and TRBJ1-1): GAGVSQSPRYKVTKRGQDVTLRCDPISSHATLYWYQQALGQGPEFLTYFNYEAQPDKSGLPSDRFSAERPEGSISTLTIQRTEQRDSAMYRCASSSYLNTEAFFGQGTRLTVV.

About this clone itself: The same CDR3 is also encoded by other DNA sequences in this sample. The V gene is TRBV18, the J gene TRBJ1-5; D uncertain. The CDR3 has 13 amino acids. CDR1 KGHSH and CDR2 LQKENI come from the germline V gene. The V end was cut by 3 bases, the J end by 2 bases, with 5 bases between. CDR3 bases: TGTGCCAGCTCACCGGGCCGCAATCAGCCCCAGCATTTT. This sequence encodes CASSPGRNQPQHF.

V usage is TRBV7-2 and J usage is TRBJ1-2; the match to TRBD1 covers 7 bases. The V gene's germline CDR1 is SGHTA and CDR2 FQGNSA. There are 16 residues in the CDR3. V was pared by 0 bases and J by 8 bases, with 12 bases of the junction left unmatched. The CDR3 DNA reads TGTGCCAGCAGCTTAGCAGAAGGACAGGCACCTGGGGGCTACACCTTC. Protein sequence: CASSLAEGQAPGGYTF.

This clone was detected only once. The genes are TRBV28 and TRBJ2-1, with D possibly matching TRBD2 (5 bases). The CDR3 sequence is 16 residues long. Trimming cost V 8 bases and J 7 bases, with 24 bases left between them. Germline V CDR1 and CDR2: MDHEN, SYDVKM. The CDR3 nucleotides read TGTGCCAGCCCACCACCGGAGGCTAGTCAGTGGAATGAGCAGTTCTTC. This sequence encodes CASPPPEASQWNEQFF.

The table lists this clone with a count of one. The chain combines TRBV6-4 with TRBJ2-3, with D tentatively TRBD2 (6 bases). The germline CDR1 and CDR2 sequences are MRHNA and SNTAGT. The V end lost 8 bases, the J end lost 0 bases, and 12 bases lay between the germline ends. The CDR3 contains 14 residues. This CDR3 is CASSPDYSTDTQYF. The CDR3 bases are TGTGCCAGCTCCCCGGACTACAGCACAGATACGCAGTATTTT.